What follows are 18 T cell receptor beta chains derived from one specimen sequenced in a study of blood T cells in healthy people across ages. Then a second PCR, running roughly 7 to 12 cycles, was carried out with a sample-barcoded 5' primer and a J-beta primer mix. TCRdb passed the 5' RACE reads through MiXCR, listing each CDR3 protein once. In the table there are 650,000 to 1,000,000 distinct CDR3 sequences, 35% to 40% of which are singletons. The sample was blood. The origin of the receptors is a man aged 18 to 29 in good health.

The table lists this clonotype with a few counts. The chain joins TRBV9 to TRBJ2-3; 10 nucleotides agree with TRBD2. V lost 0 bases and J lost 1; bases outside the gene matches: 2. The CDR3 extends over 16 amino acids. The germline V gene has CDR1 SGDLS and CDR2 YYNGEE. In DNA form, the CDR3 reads TGTGCCAGCAGCGTAGTTGGGACTAGCGGCACAGATACGCAGTATTTT. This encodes CASSVVGTSGTDTQYF. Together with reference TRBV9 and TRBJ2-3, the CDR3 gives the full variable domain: DSGVTQTPKHLITATGQRVTLRCSPRSGDLSVYWYQQSLDQGLQFLIQYYNGEERAKGNILERFSAQQFPDLHSELNLSSLELGDSALYFCASSVVGTSGTDTQYFGPGTRLTVL.

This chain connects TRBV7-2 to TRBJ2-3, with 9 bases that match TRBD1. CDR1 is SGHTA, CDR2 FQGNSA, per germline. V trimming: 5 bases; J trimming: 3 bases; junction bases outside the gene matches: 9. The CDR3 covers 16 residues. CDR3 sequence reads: CASSPSTGGGTDTQYF. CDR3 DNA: TGTGCCAGCAGCCCATCGACAGGGGGAGGGACAGATACGCAGTATTTT.

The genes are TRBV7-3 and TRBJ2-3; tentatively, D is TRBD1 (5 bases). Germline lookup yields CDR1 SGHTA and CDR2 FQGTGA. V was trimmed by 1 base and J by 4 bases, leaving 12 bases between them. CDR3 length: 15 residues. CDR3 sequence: CASSLNGQGPDTQYF. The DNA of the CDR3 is TGTGCCAGCAGCTTAAACGGCCAGGGCCCAGATACGCAGTATTTT.

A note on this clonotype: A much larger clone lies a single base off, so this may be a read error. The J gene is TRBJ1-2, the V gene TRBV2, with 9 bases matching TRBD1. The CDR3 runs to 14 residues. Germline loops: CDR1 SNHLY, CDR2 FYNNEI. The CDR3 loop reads CAGSIAQGAGGYTF. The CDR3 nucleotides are TGTGCCGGCAGTATAGCACAGGGGGCAGGGGGCTACACCTTC.

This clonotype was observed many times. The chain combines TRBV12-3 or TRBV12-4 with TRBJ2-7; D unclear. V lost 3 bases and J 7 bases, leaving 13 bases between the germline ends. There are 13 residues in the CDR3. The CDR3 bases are TGTGCCAGCAGTTTGAAGCCCTTCCTTGAGCAGTACTTC. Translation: CASSLKPFLEQYF.

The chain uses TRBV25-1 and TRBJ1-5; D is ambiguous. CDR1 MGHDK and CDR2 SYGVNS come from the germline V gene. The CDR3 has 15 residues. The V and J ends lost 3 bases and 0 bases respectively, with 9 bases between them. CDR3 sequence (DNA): TGTGCCAGCAGTGAGCCGGGGAATAGCAATCAGCCCCAGCATTTT. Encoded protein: CASSEPGNSNQPQHF.

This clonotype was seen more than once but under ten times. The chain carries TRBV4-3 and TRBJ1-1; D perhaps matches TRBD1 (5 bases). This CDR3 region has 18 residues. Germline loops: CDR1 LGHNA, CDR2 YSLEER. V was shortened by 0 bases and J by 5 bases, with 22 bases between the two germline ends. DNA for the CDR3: TGCGCCAGCAGCCAAGATCTAGGTAGGGGACTTCGGGGGACTGAAGCTTTCTTT. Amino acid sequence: CASSQDLGRGLRGTEAFF.

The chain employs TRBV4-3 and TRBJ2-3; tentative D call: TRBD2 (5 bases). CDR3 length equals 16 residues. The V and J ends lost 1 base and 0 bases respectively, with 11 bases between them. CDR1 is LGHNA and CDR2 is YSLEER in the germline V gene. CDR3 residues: CASSQARDRSTDTQYF. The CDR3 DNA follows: TGCGCCAGCAGCCAAGCCCGGGATCGGAGCACAGATACGCAGTATTTT.

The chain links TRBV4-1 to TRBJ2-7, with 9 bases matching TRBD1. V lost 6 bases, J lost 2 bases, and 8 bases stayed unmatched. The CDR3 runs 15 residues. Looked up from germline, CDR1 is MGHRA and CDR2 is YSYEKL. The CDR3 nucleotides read TGCGCCAGCAGTTTCGACAGGGGGATGACCTACGAGCAGTACTTC. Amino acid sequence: CASSFDRGMTYEQYF.

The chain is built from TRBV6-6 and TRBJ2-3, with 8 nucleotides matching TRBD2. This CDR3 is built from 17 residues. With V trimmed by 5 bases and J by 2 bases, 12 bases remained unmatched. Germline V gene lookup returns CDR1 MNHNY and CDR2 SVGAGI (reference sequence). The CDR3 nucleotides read TGTGCCAGCAGTCCCCGGCGTGGTAGCGGGGACACAGATACGCAGTATTTT. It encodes CASSPRRGSGDTDTQYF.

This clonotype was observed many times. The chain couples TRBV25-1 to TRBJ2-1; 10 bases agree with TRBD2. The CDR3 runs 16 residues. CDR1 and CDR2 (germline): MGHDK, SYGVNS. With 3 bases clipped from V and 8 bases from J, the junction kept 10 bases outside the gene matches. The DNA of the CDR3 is TGTGCCAGCAGTGACTACCTAGCGGGGGCTACGGATGAGCAGTTCTTC. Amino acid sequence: CASSDYLAGATDEQFF.

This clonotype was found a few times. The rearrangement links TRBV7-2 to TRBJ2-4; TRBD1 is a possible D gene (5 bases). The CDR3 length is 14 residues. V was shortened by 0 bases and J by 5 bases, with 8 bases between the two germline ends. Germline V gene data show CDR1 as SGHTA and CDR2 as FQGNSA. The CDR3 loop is CASSLAGAQNIQYF. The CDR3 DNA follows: TGTGCCAGCAGCTTAGCAGGGGCTCAAAACATTCAGTACTTC.

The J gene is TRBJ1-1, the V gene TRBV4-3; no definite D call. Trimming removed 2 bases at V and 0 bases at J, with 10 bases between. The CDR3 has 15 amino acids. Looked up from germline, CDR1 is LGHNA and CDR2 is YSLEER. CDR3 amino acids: CASSQFLIMNTEAFF. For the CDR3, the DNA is TGCGCCAGCAGCCAATTTCTAATTATGAACACTGAAGCTTTCTTT.

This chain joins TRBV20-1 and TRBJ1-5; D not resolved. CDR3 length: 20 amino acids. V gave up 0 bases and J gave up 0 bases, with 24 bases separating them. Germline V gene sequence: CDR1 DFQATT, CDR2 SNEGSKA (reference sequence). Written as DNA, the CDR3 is TGCAGTGCTAGAGAGCTCCCTTTGGCAAGAGCCCGATATAGCAATCAGCCCCAGCATTTT. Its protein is CSARELPLARARYSNQPQHF.

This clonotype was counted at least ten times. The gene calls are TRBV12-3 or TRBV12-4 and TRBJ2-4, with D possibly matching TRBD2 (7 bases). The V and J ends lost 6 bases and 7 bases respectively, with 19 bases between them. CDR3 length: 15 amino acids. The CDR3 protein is CASRLKGGGANIQYF. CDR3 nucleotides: TGTGCCAGCAGACTAAAAGGGGGGGGGGCCAACATTCAGTACTTC.

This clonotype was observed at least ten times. CDR3: CASSLNSAGTEAFF. The CDR3 nucleotides read TGTGCCAGCAGTTTGAACTCGGCGGGCACTGAAGCTTTCTTT. J is TRBJ1-1 and V is TRBV12-3 or TRBV12-4; D not certain. The CDR3 contains 14 residues. V was pared by 3 bases and J by 4 bases, with 12 bases between.

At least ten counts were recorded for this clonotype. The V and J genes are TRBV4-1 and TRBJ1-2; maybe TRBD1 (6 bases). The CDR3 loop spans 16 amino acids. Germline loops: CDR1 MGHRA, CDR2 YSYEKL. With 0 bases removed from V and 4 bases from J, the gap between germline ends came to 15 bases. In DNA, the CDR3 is TGCGCCAGCAGCCAAGATATGGACGGGGGCGTCTATGGCTACACCTTC. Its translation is CASSQDMDGGVYGYTF.

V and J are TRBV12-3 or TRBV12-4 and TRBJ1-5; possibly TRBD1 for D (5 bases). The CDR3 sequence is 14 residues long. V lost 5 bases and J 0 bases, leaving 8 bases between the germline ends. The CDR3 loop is CASSRQNSNQPQHF. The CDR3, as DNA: TGTGCCAGCAGTCGACAGAATAGCAATCAGCCCCAGCATTTT.